This is a list of T cell receptor beta chains from one sample in a study of T cell responses to AZD1222 COVID-19 vaccine. The assay was immunoSEQ multiplex PCR, and TCRdb's table has in-frame clones only and misses some. The sample shows about 150,000 clones, 92% of them seen only once. The source was peripheral blood, collected 28 days after the second AZD1222 dose. These receptors were taken from an adult who received the AZD1222 COVID-19 vaccine. Each CDR3 is given with its conserved first and last residue. D genes are given only for firm matches. Not all rows give a size; the values are once, few, many and, for expanded clones, a class.

d_call: -; v_call: TRBV5-4; clone_size: -; j_call: TRBJ2-5; cdr3_aa: CASSLDPGGGETQYF; cdr3_nt: TGTGCCAGCAGCTTGGATCCAGGGGGGGGAGAGACCCAGTACTTC
d_call: TRBD1; v_call: TRBV29-1; clone_size: -; j_call: TRBJ1-1; cdr3_aa: CSVAGQANTEAFF; cdr3_nt: TGCAGCGTCGCGGGACAGGCGAACACTGAAGCTTTCTTT
d_call: TRBD1; v_call: TRBV5-4; clone_size: -; j_call: TRBJ2-3; cdr3_aa: CASSLTGTTDTQYF; cdr3_nt: TGTGCCAGCAGCCTGACAGGGACCACAGATACGCAGTATTTT
d_call: TRBD1; v_call: TRBV9; clone_size: -; j_call: TRBJ2-7; cdr3_aa: CASSVYVGQSVEQYF; cdr3_nt: TGTGCCAGCAGCGTGTATGTGGGACAGAGCGTCGAGCAGTACTTC
d_call: -; v_call: TRBV21-1; clone_size: -; j_call: TRBJ2-1; cdr3_aa: CASSMGQGVLNNEQFF; cdr3_nt: TGTGCCAGCAGCATGGGACAGGGGGTTTTGAACAATGAGCAGTTCTTC
d_call: -; v_call: TRBV7-8; clone_size: -; j_call: TRBJ1-2; cdr3_aa: CASSSPDTYGYTF; cdr3_nt: TGTGCCAGCAGCTCACCTGACACCTATGGCTACACCTTC
d_call: -; v_call: TRBV9; clone_size: few; j_call: TRBJ2-2; cdr3_aa: CASSPRATNTGELFF; cdr3_nt: TGTGCCAGCAGCCCCCGGGCCACGAACACCGGGGAGCTGTTTTTT
d_call: TRBD1; v_call: TRBV18; clone_size: -; j_call: TRBJ2-7; cdr3_aa: CASSPQGYGEQYF; cdr3_nt: TGTGCCAGCTCGCCACAGGGGTACGGCGAGCAGTACTTC
d_call: -; v_call: TRBV27; clone_size: -; j_call: TRBJ1-6; cdr3_aa: CASSGDGQNSPLHF; cdr3_nt: TGTGCCAGCAGCGGGGACGGTCAAAATTCACCCCTCCACTTT
d_call: TRBD1; v_call: TRBV4-3; clone_size: -; j_call: TRBJ2-1; cdr3_aa: CASSQLPQGANEQFF; cdr3_nt: TGCGCCAGCAGCCAACTACCCCAGGGGGCAAATGAGCAGTTCTTC
d_call: TRBD2; v_call: TRBV11-3; clone_size: -; j_call: TRBJ2-2; cdr3_aa: CASSDLTSSGTTGELFF; cdr3_nt: TGTGCCAGCAGCGATCTTACCTCTAGCGGGACCACCGGGGAGCTGTTTTTT
d_call: -; v_call: TRBV7-8; clone_size: -; j_call: TRBJ1-5; cdr3_aa: CASSPRAGSNQPQHF; cdr3_nt: TGTGCCAGCAGCCCTAGGGCAGGGAGCAATCAGCCCCAGCATTTT
d_call: -; v_call: TRBV30; clone_size: once; j_call: TRBJ1-2; cdr3_aa: CACTFRAGYGYTF; cdr3_nt: TGTGCCTGCACTTTCAGGGCGGGCTATGGCTACACCTTC
d_call: TRBD1; v_call: TRBV7-9; clone_size: -; j_call: TRBJ1-2; cdr3_aa: CASSFSQGAGGYTF; cdr3_nt: TGTGCCAGCAGCTTTTCACAGGGGGCGGGTGGCTACACCTTC
d_call: TRBD2; v_call: TRBV10-3; clone_size: -; j_call: TRBJ2-1; cdr3_aa: CAIVAGGLGNEQFF; cdr3_nt: TGTGCCATCGTAGCGGGAGGGCTGGGCAATGAGCAGTTCTTC
d_call: -; v_call: TRBV3-1/TRBV3-2; clone_size: -; j_call: TRBJ1-2; cdr3_aa: CASSQDILPRNYGYTF; cdr3_nt: TGTGCCAGCAGCCAAGATATTTTACCACGGAACTATGGCTACACCTTC
d_call: -; v_call: TRBV20-1; clone_size: -; j_call: TRBJ2-1; cdr3_aa: CSALNEQFF; cdr3_nt: TGCAGTGCTCTTAATGAGCAGTTCTTC
d_call: -; v_call: TRBV6-5; clone_size: -; j_call: TRBJ2-7; cdr3_aa: CASNLGGGHFYEQYF; cdr3_nt: TGTGCCAGCAACCTAGGGGGGGGTCATTTCTACGAGCAGTACTTC
d_call: TRBD1; v_call: TRBV6-5; clone_size: -; j_call: TRBJ1-2; cdr3_aa: CASNQGAGRDYGYTF; cdr3_nt: TGTGCCAGCAACCAGGGGGCAGGGCGGGACTATGGCTACACCTTC
d_call: -; v_call: TRBV10-3; clone_size: -; j_call: TRBJ2-3; cdr3_aa: CATRQEGTDTQYF; cdr3_nt: TGTGCCACCCGGCAGGAGGGCACAGATACGCAGTATTTT
d_call: -; v_call: TRBV6-5; clone_size: -; j_call: TRBJ2-3; cdr3_aa: CASSYQSRDTDTQYF; cdr3_nt: TGTGCCAGCAGTTACCAATCCCGGGACACAGATACGCAGTATTTT
d_call: TRBD2; v_call: TRBV7-9; clone_size: -; j_call: TRBJ2-5; cdr3_aa: CASSQTSGREETQYF; cdr3_nt: TGTGCCAGCAGCCAGACTAGCGGGAGGGAAGAGACCCAGTACTTC
d_call: TRBD1; v_call: TRBV28; clone_size: -; j_call: TRBJ1-4; cdr3_aa: CASSSPGQGYEKLFF; cdr3_nt: TGTGCCAGCAGTTCGCCGGGACAGGGGTATGAAAAACTGTTTTTT
d_call: -; v_call: TRBV7-9; clone_size: -; j_call: TRBJ2-7; cdr3_aa: CASSQTTRGRQYF; cdr3_nt: TGTGCCAGCAGCCAAACGACCAGGGGACGGCAGTACTTC
d_call: -; v_call: TRBV10-3; clone_size: -; j_call: TRBJ1-1; cdr3_aa: CAISESTERVGTEAFF; cdr3_nt: TGTGCCATCAGTGAGTCGACGGAAAGGGTTGGGACTGAAGCTTTCTTT
d_call: -; v_call: TRBV6-1; clone_size: few; j_call: TRBJ1-6; cdr3_aa: CASSDPDPGLHF; cdr3_nt: TGTGCCAGCAGTGACCCGGACCCGGGCCTCCACTTT
d_call: TRBD1; v_call: TRBV30; clone_size: -; j_call: TRBJ1-5; cdr3_aa: CAWRGQGATQPQHF; cdr3_nt: TGTGCCTGGCGGGGACAGGGGGCGACTCAGCCCCAGCATTTT
d_call: TRBD1; v_call: TRBV4-1; clone_size: -; j_call: TRBJ1-1; cdr3_aa: CASSQTGQGTEAFF; cdr3_nt: TGCGCCAGCAGCCAGACAGGGCAGGGAACTGAAGCTTTCTTT
d_call: -; v_call: TRBV30; clone_size: -; j_call: TRBJ2-3; cdr3_aa: CAWSVPDTQYF; cdr3_nt: TGTGCCTGGAGTGTTCCAGATACGCAGTATTTT
d_call: TRBD1; v_call: TRBV24-1; clone_size: -; j_call: TRBJ2-7; cdr3_aa: CATSDQTGLGQIYEQYF; cdr3_nt: TGTGCCACCAGTGACCAAACTGGACTGGGACAGATCTACGAGCAGTACTTC
d_call: -; v_call: TRBV7-2; clone_size: -; j_call: TRBJ1-1; cdr3_aa: CASSQPYSGGTEAFF; cdr3_nt: TGTGCCAGCAGCCAACCATACAGTGGAGGGACTGAAGCTTTCTTT
d_call: -; v_call: TRBV27; clone_size: -; j_call: TRBJ2-1; cdr3_aa: CASSPRGAQEQFF; cdr3_nt: TGTGCCAGCAGTCCCCGTGGAGCCCAGGAGCAGTTCTTC
d_call: -; v_call: TRBV10-2; clone_size: -; j_call: TRBJ1-1; cdr3_aa: CASSRGFGTEAFF; cdr3_nt: TGCGCCAGCAGTCGAGGGTTTGGCACTGAAGCTTTCTTT